Below, one T cell receptor beta chain is given with its context. It has no known antigen specificity. Per-base qualities were not stored, and no clone one base away is much larger. In Seattle, one collaborating source enrolled patients while the infection was active and tracked those patients longitudinally over the course of disease. The collaborating institutions used their own protocols to collect whole blood in K2EDTA tubes. For TCRbeta analysis, collaborators shipped samples in one of three forms: frozen whole blood, isolated PBMCs, or DNA extracted from either of those sample types. This sample is part of a study of blood T cell repertoires in COVID-19 (dated by TCRdb to between 2020 and 2021). In the study overall: Samples covering the acute and convalescent phases of COVID-19 were provided by collaborators in the United States, Italy and Spain. Sample metadata almost always included a de-identified subject ID, COVID-19 status, age in years and sex. The dataset comprised deeply sampled blood TCRbeta repertoires from subjects exposed to, actively infected with, or recovered from COVID-19. The material from the prospective study consisted of cDNA or gDNA derived from T cells, B-cell-depleted T cells, or PBMCs. Where HLA class I and class II types were available, the types were taken from metadata supplied by the sample provider, not from assay-based typing. The repertoires were released in a freely available public database meant as a resource for research on the immune response to SARS-CoV-2. Samples came from the ongoing ImmuneRACE study (first 160 participants) plus 1,254 subjects from 6 global collaborators.

The investigation overall reported the following: The amount of clinical and demographic metadata varied by source and participant and was provided uncurated.

TCRbeta CDR3 regions were amplified from genomic DNA using the immunoSEQ Assay, a bias-controlled multiplex PCR. Concerning the study's data processing: The number of nucleated cells in each sample was estimated by amplification of reference gene primers within the assay. Sequence reads were collapsed and filtered to measure the absolute abundance of every unique TCRbeta CDR3 rearrangement. For each sample, productive Simpson clonality was calculated as the square root of Simpson's diversity index over productive rearrangements. Sourced from immuneACCESS, this table was stored by TCRdb with only in-frame sequences that have V and J called. A share of the clones is absent; for the studies checked, an unresolved V gene accounts for under half, and the remainder has no known explanation. From that table come the V and J calls and clone size; the DNA was used to work out D and trimming. For this sample the table gives 200,000 to 250,000 clones, of which 80% to 90% were detected only once. The ten biggest clones cover around 7.2% of the sample.

At the junction V is shortened by 3 bases and J by 8 bases; bases outside the gene matches: 5. CDR1 and CDR2 were assigned from the germline V gene (reference sequence) as SGHNT and YYREEE. The CDR3 holds 15 amino acids from the cysteine to the phenylalanine. The entry retains the CDR3 DNA only, 45 bases that are in frame from base 1. The specimen sequenced was peripheral blood. The sequence was collected from a woman of 80 years or more with COVID-19, enrolled during active disease. Rearrangement joined TRBV5-4 to TRBJ2-1, and 13 junctional nucleotides match TRBD2. The DNA is TGTGCCAGCAGCTCCCGGACTAGCGGGGGTTATGAGCAGTTCTTC. Translated, it reads CASSSRTSGGYEQFF.